One and the same sample provided the 15 T cell receptor beta chains below, sequenced in a study of blood T cell repertoires in COVID-19. Assay used: immunoSEQ multiplex PCR; TCRdb lists only in-frame clones, some missing. The sample includes 15,000 to 25,000 clones, approximately 95% of them seen just once. Sequencing was carried out using peripheral blood. The origin of the receptors is a woman aged 50 to 60 with active COVID-19.

This chain uses TRBV30 with TRBJ2-5, with TRBD1 matching 7 bases. V lost 3 bases and J lost 5; bases outside the gene matches: 9. The CDR3 sequence is 14 residues long. CDR1 and CDR2 (germline): GTSNPN, SVGIG (reference sequence). The CDR3 coding sequence is TGTGCCTGGAGCGCAGACAGGGAGTGGGAGACCCAGTACTTC. Translation gives CAWSADREWETQYF.

This clone was picked up one time. The chain carries TRBV9 and TRBJ2-7; no clear D gene. Trimming removed 3 bases from V and 0 bases from J, with 7 bases in between. There are 13 residues in the CDR3. Per germline, CDR1 SGDLS and CDR2 YYNGEE. The CDR3 DNA is TGTGCCAGCAGCGGTAGGAGCTCCTACGAGCAGTACTTC. Encoded protein: CASSGRSSYEQYF.

This sequence joins TRBV5-1 and TRBJ1-1; TRBD1 is a possible D gene (6 bases). In germline, CDR1 is SGHRS, CDR2 YFSETQ. The CDR3 is 16 amino acids. V lost 0 bases and J lost 3, with 15 bases in between. CDR3 bases: TGCGCCAGCAGCTTGGGACCGACAGGACTGGACACTGAAGCTTTCTTT. It yields the protein CASSLGPTGLDTEAFF. The full variable domain, completed using reference TRBV5-1 and TRBJ1-1, is KAGVTQTPRYLIKTRGQQVTLSCSPISGHRSVSWYQQTPGQGLQFLFEYFSETQRNKGNFPGRFSGRQFSNSRSEMNVSTLELGDSALYLCASSLGPTGLDTEAFFGQGTRLTVV.

This clone was counted once. The chain has TRBV19 and TRBJ2-1; D not certain. CDR1 LNHDA and CDR2 SQIVND come from the germline V gene (reference sequence). This CDR3 is 15 amino acids long. V dropped 1 base and J dropped 3 bases, with 10 bases sitting between them. CDR3 nucleotide sequence: TGTGCCAGTAGTATAGCTACAGCCATCTACAATGAGCAGTTCTTC. Its protein product is CASSIATAIYNEQFF.

The V and J genes are TRBV6-6 and TRBJ2-1, with 10 bases lining up with TRBD2. Per the germline V gene, CDR1 is MNHNY and CDR2 is SVGAGI (reference sequence). The junction had 8 bases not matched to a gene; V was cut back by 6 bases and J by 6 bases. This CDR3 spans 15 amino acids. The CDR3 DNA follows: TGTGCCAGCAGCCGACTAGCGGGTACGTCCAATGAGCAGTTCTTC. Translation: CASSRLAGTSNEQFF.

The gene calls are TRBV4-1 and TRBJ2-3; perhaps TRBD2 as D (6 bases). This CDR3 region has 16 residues. The germline V gene has CDR1 MGHRA and CDR2 YSYEKL. V was shortened by 0 bases and J by 2 bases, with 12 bases between the two germline ends. As DNA, the CDR3 is TGCGCCAGCAGCCAAGAGTGGACTATCCCCACAGATACGCAGTATTTT. It is translated as CASSQEWTIPTDTQYF.

The chain couples TRBV15 to TRBJ2-5; the match to TRBD1 covers 10 bases. The trim removed 0 bases at V and 5 bases at J, leaving 9 bases unmatched. CDR1 and CDR2 from the germline V gene are LNHNV and YYDKDF (reference sequence). This CDR3 comprises 17 residues. The DNA of the CDR3 is TGTGCCACCAGCAGAGATGCGACAGGGGGCTATATGGAGACCCAGTACTTC. Amino acids: CATSRDATGGYMETQYF.

CDR3 sequence: CASSMGTGMEYEQYF. DNA for the CDR3: TGTGCCAGTAGTATGGGGACAGGGATGGAGTACGAGCAGTACTTC. The V and J genes are TRBV19 and TRBJ2-7; the match to TRBD1 covers 9 bases. Germline values: CDR1 LNHDA, CDR2 SQIVND (reference sequence). With V trimmed by 3 bases and J by 4 bases, 7 bases remained unmatched. This CDR3 contains 15 residues.

V is TRBV6-5 and J is TRBJ1-4; 8 nucleotides align to TRBD1. Germline CDR1 MNHEY, CDR2 SVGAGI. The trim removed 4 bases at V and 5 bases at J, leaving 3 bases unmatched. The CDR3 loop spans 14 amino acids. The CDR3 sequence is CASSLDRANEKLFF. CDR3 DNA: TGTGCCAGCAGTTTGGACAGGGCCAATGAAAAACTGTTTTTT.

The rearrangement joins TRBV9 to TRBJ2-1; 11 bases map to TRBD2. Germline loops: CDR1 SGDLS, CDR2 YYNGEE. The J segment lost 2 bases and the V segment lost 0 bases, leaving 1 base of the junction unmatched. The CDR3 runs to 16 residues. CDR3 sequence reads: CASSVGGLAAYNEQFF. The CDR3 DNA follows: TGTGCCAGCAGCGTAGGGGGACTAGCGGCCTACAATGAGCAGTTCTTC.

The J gene is TRBJ2-7, the V gene TRBV25-1; D unresolved. Trimming stripped 3 bases from V and 3 bases from J, with 9 bases between. The CDR3 is made up of 13 amino acids. The germline V gene has CDR1 MGHDK and CDR2 SYGVNS. The CDR3 DNA reads as TGTGCCAGCAGTGATGGGCCGAACTACGAGCAGTACTTC. Translating it yields CASSDGPNYEQYF.

The rearrangement uses TRBV5-4 and TRBJ1-2, with TRBD1 as a possible D gene (5 bases). This CDR3 is 15 amino acids long. V dropped 4 bases and J dropped 0 bases, with 13 bases sitting between them. Germline CDR1 SGHNT, CDR2 YYREEE (reference sequence). The CDR3 bases are TGTGCCAGCAGCCCCGGAGGGGATACTAACTATGGCTACACCTTC. This gives the protein CASSPGGDTNYGYTF.

This sequence joins TRBV4-1 and TRBJ2-7; 9 nucleotides match TRBD2. Germline CDR1 MGHRA, CDR2 YSYEKL. J was trimmed by 4 bases and V by 1 base; bases with no gene match: 5. The CDR3 spans 15 residues. The CDR3 reads CASSQVASGEYEQYF. The CDR3 coding sequence is TGCGCCAGCAGCCAAGTGGCTAGCGGGGAGTACGAGCAGTACTTC.

This chain joins TRBV6-5 and TRBJ2-7, with 7 bases matching TRBD2. Germline CDR1 and CDR2: MNHEY and SVGAGI. Germline trimming cut 3 bases from V and 6 bases from J; bases unmatched to any gene: 8. The CDR3 contains 14 residues. The CDR3 region has the DNA TGTGCCAGCAGTTATGACGGACTAGTCTCCGAGCAGTACTTC. Translation: CASSYDGLVSEQYF.

The chain combines TRBV4-1 with TRBJ1-1, with 7 bases lining up with TRBD1. Germline V gene data show CDR1 as MGHRA and CDR2 as YSYEKL. J gave up 0 bases and V 1 base, and 5 bases lay outside the gene matches. The CDR3 has 16 amino acids. The CDR3 spells CASSQGLGQMNTEAFF. The CDR3, as DNA: TGCGCCAGCAGCCAAGGACTGGGACAGATGAACACTGAAGCTTTCTTT.